This is a list of T cell receptor beta chains from one sample in a study of OX40 agonist ivuxolimab in advanced cancers. Sequencing used immunoSEQ multiplex PCR; TCRdb keeps in-frame clones, though not all of them. The sample carries 100,000 or so clones, roughly 90% recorded once. This specimen was CD4+ or CD8+ T cells sorted from blood, taken in a trial of the OX40 agonist ivuxolimab. The origin of the receptors is an adult with an advanced solid tumor such as melanoma, head and neck, liver or kidney cancer. The CDR3 runs from the conserved cysteine through the conserved F or W. Each record gives: J gene, V gene, clone size, D gene, CDR3 DNA, CDR3 protein. A D gene is named only where the DNA matches it firmly. Clone size, where shown, is once, few, many, or a class for clones that have expanded.

TRBJ2-1,TRBV6-5,once,NA,TGTGCCAGCAGTTATGACGATCGTGAGCAGTTCTTC,CASSYDDREQFF
TRBJ2-3,TRBV5-4,NA,TRBD2,TGTGCCAGCAGCTCGGGACTAGCGGGAAATACAGATACGCAGTATTTT,CASSSGLAGNTDTQYF
TRBJ2-1,TRBV27,NA,NA,TGTGCCAGCAAACTGAGTGGGAACTACAATGAGCAGTTCTTC,CASKLSGNYNEQFF
TRBJ1-2,TRBV19,NA,TRBD1,TGTGCCAGTAGTATGGGACAGGGGGCTAACTATGGCTACACCTTC,CASSMGQGANYGYTF
TRBJ1-2,TRBV29-1,NA,NA,TGCAGCGTTGAAGATTATTCCGCCTACTATGGCTACACCTTC,CSVEDYSAYYGYTF
TRBJ2-7,TRBV7-2,NA,TRBD2,TGTGCCAGCAGCTTAGACGGGAGGGCCTCGGAAGAGCAGTACTTC,CASSLDGRASEEQYF
TRBJ1-3,TRBV19,NA,NA,TGTGCCAGTAGTGGGGACACCATATATTTT,CASSGDTIYF
TRBJ1-1,TRBV30,few,NA,TGTGCCTGGAGTATGAGAGGGATGAACACTGAAGCTTTCTTT,CAWSMRGMNTEAFF
TRBJ1-1,TRBV7-9,few,NA,TGTGCCAGCCTGATAGGGGGTTATACTGAAGCTTTCTTT,CASLIGGYTEAFF
TRBJ2-7,TRBV9,NA,NA,TGTGCCAGCAGCGCCCAAGGGGGCGGGGGACCTTACGAGCAGTACTTC,CASSAQGGGGPYEQYF
TRBJ1-2,TRBV2,NA,NA,TGTGCCAGCAGGGACCAGGGTTGGGCTGCATCTGGCTACACCTTC,CASRDQGWAASGYTF
TRBJ2-1,TRBV2,NA,NA,TGTGCCAGCAGTGATAGTAGAGGGGTGGACAATGAGCAGTTCTTC,CASSDSRGVDNEQFF
TRBJ2-5,TRBV29-1,NA,NA,TGCAGCGTTCTTGGGGGGACGACCCAGTACTTC,CSVLGGTTQYF
TRBJ1-5,TRBV4-3,NA,TRBD1,TGCGCCAGCAGCCAAGGGGCCCGGACAGGGGATCAGCCCCAGCATTTT,CASSQGARTGDQPQHF
TRBJ2-7,TRBV5-1,NA,NA,TGCGCCAGCAGCTTGGCCCCGGGGCAAAAATCCTACGAGCAGTACTTC,CASSLAPGQKSYEQYF
TRBJ1-1,TRBV27,NA,NA,TGTGCCAGCAGTTTATCTCCAGGGGCCGGCACTGAAGCTTTCTTT,CASSLSPGAGTEAFF
TRBJ1-1,TRBV29-1,NA,TRBD1,TGCAGCGGCCTACAGGGGGTCACTGAAGCTTTCTTT,CSGLQGVTEAFF
TRBJ2-2,TRBV7-6,NA,NA,TGTGCCAGCAGCTTCAGCCCATCCAACACCGGGGAGCTGTTTTTT,CASSFSPSNTGELFF
TRBJ2-3,TRBV2,NA,NA,TGTGCCAGCGGAAGGCAGTATTTT,CASGRQYF
TRBJ2-7,TRBV5-1,NA,NA,TGCGCCAGCAGCTTGGGGGTTCGCGAGCTCTACGAGCAGTACTTC,CASSLGVRELYEQYF
TRBJ1-2,TRBV2,NA,TRBD1,TGTGCCAGCTTAGCGACAGGGGCCTATGGCTACACCTTC,CASLATGAYGYTF
TRBJ2-1,TRBV9,NA,TRBD2,TGTGCCAGCAGCGTAGCTACCGGGGCGGGAGCCAATGAGCAGTTCTTC,CASSVATGAGANEQFF
TRBJ2-5,TRBV5-4,NA,NA,TGTGCCAGCAGCTTGGGAGGACCGGGGCCGGACGAGTACTTC,CASSLGGPGPDEYF
TRBJ2-7,TRBV27,NA,TRBD1,TGTGCCAGCAGGACAGGGTCCTACGAGCAGTACTTC,CASRTGSYEQYF
TRBJ2-7,TRBV7-6,NA,NA,TGTGCCAGCAGCTCTGCTGGAGTTGTGCAGTACTTC,CASSSAGVVQYF
TRBJ2-6,TRBV9,once,NA,TGTGCCAGCAGCGTGATGCGGGAGGGGACAGGCCTCTCTGGGGCCAACGTCCTGACTTTC,CASSVMREGTGLSGANVLTF
TRBJ1-2,TRBV4-1,NA,TRBD1,TGCGCCAGCAGCCGGGGCCAGGGGGACTCGTATGGCTACACCTTC,CASSRGQGDSYGYTF
TRBJ2-5,TRBV7-9,NA,TRBD2,TGTGCCAGCAGCTTAAGTGATGCGGGAGCCATTCAAGAGACCCAGTACTTC,CASSLSDAGAIQETQYF
TRBJ1-4,TRBV2,NA,NA,TGTGCCAGCAGTGAGGATCGCTTTGAAAAACTGTTTTTT,CASSEDRFEKLFF
TRBJ2-5,TRBV6-6,NA,NA,TGTGCCAGCAGAACCTCCGTAGAGACCCAGTACTTC,CASRTSVETQYF
TRBJ1-5,TRBV7-2,NA,NA,TGTGCCAGCAGCTTAGAGGGCAGGTTTAGCAATCAGCCCCAGCATTTT,CASSLEGRFSNQPQHF
TRBJ2-3,TRBV6-1,few,NA,TGTGCCAGCAGCTCAGGGGCGGATACGCAGTATTTT,CASSSGADTQYF
TRBJ2-6,TRBV6-5,NA,TRBD1,TGTGCCAGCAGCATAACAGGGGGCGGTCACAACGTCCTGACTTTC,CASSITGGGHNVLTF
TRBJ2-3,TRBV9,NA,TRBD2,TGTGCCAGCAGCGTAGGGACTAGCGGAACAGATACGCAGTATTTT,CASSVGTSGTDTQYF
TRBJ1-1,TRBV6-1,NA,NA,TGTGCCAGCAGTGAAATAACAGGTTGGGCTTTCTTT,CASSEITGWAFF
TRBJ2-3,TRBV11-2,NA,NA,TGTGCCAGCAGCTTAAGGGATACGCAGTATTTT,CASSLRDTQYF
TRBJ2-5,TRBV7-2,NA,NA,TGTGCCAGCAGCGCACTAGGTGCGGGGGCGAAGTGGGAGACCCAGTACTTC,CASSALGAGAKWETQYF
TRBJ1-2,TRBV7-8,NA,TRBD1,TGTGCCAGCAGCTTTACAGGGGTCCCGAACTATGGCTACACCTTC,CASSFTGVPNYGYTF
TRBJ1-6,TRBV4-1,few,NA,TGCGCCAGCAGCCTTCGGCTCAATTCACCCCTCCACTTT,CASSLRLNSPLHF
TRBJ2-1,TRBV4-3,NA,NA,TGCGCCAGCAGCCAAGAATCAGGGTTCGATGAGCAGTTCTTC,CASSQESGFDEQFF
TRBJ1-1,TRBV5-1,NA,NA,TGCGCCAGCAGCTTGGTGGGGGGACCGAACACTGAAGCTTTCTTT,CASSLVGGPNTEAFF
TRBJ1-3,TRBV19,NA,NA,TGTGCCAGTAGCACTAGATCCAGCTCTGGAAACACCATATATTTT,CASSTRSSSGNTIYF
TRBJ2-5,TRBV12-5,NA,TRBD2,TGTGCTAGTGGTTTGGGTGATAAACGGGGGGGCGGTGAGACCCAGTACTTC,CASGLGDKRGGGETQYF
TRBJ2-7,TRBV7-9,NA,NA,TGTGCCAGCAGCCCCCCAGAGGTGGAAATAGAGTACTTC,CASSPPEVEIEYF
TRBJ2-7,TRBV11-3,NA,NA,TGTGCCAGCAGTTCCGGGGTTACCTACGAGCAGTACTTC,CASSSGVTYEQYF
TRBJ1-1,TRBV28,NA,NA,TGTGCCAGCAGCTCCGTAGCTGGGGACACTGAAGCTTTCTTT,CASSSVAGDTEAFF
TRBJ1-6,TRBV14,NA,NA,TGTGCCAGCAGCCAAGGCTTACAAGGTGGCTCACCCCTCCACTTT,CASSQGLQGGSPLHF
TRBJ1-6,TRBV7-2,NA,TRBD1,TGTGCCAGCAGCTTAGAAGGGGGCTCTTATAATTCACCCCTCCACTTT,CASSLEGGSYNSPLHF
TRBJ2-3,TRBV5-6,NA,TRBD2,TGTGCCAGCAGCCCACCCGGGACTAGCGGGAGACTTAGGGATACGCAGTATTTT,CASSPPGTSGRLRDTQYF
TRBJ2-4,TRBV19,once,TRBD1,TGTGCCAGTAGTGGACCCTCCGGGACAGGGGTGGATTGGGGTACCAAAAACATTCAGTACTTC,CASSGPSGTGVDWGTKNIQYF
TRBJ1-3,TRBV5-6,NA,TRBD1,TGTGCCAGCAGCTACGGGACAGTGGTGACTGGAAACACCATATATTTT,CASSYGTVVTGNTIYF
TRBJ1-6,TRBV19,NA,NA,TGTGCCAGTAGTATAGTTAGTACAGGATATAATTCACCCCTCCACTTT,CASSIVSTGYNSPLHF